This T cell receptor (beta chain) appears in the sequencing data of a study of beta chain features in type 1 diabetes. The wider study: The samples had 85 million to 130 million sorted cells examined in all.

Every isolated RNA sample was fully reverse transcribed, so sequencing captured expressed TCRB transcripts. The assay was immunoSEQ multiplex PCR, and TCRdb's table has in-frame clones only and misses some. The sample contains roughly 150,000 clones, roughly 9% of which appear only once. Study-wide results and caveats: There was a moderate but significant shortening of TCRB CDR3s in all four CD4+ subsets of Type 1 diabetes patients.

The CDR3 contains 13 residues. The germline V gene has CDR1 KGHSH and CDR2 LQKENI. V lost 5 bases and J 7 bases, leaving 14 bases between the germline ends. Remarks on this clone: Antigen specificity is unknown.

The receptor comes from a young woman with type 1 diabetes. This chain uses TRBV18 with TRBJ1-1, with no clear D. The sample comprised central memory CD4+ T cells from blood. The CDR3: CASSSTAAGEAFF. CDR3 DNA: TGTGCCAGCTCATCGACGGCGGCTGGTGAAGCTTTCTTT.